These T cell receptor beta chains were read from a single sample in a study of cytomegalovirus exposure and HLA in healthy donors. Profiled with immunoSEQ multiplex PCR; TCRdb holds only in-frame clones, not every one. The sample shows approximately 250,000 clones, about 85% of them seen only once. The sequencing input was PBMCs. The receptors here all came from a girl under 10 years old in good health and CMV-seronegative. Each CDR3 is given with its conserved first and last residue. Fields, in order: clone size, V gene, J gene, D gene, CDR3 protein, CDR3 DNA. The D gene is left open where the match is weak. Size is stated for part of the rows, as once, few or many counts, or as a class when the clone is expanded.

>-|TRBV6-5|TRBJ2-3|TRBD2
CASSPGLARADTQYF
TGTGCCAGCAGTCCTGGACTAGCCCGGGCGGATACGCAGTATTTT
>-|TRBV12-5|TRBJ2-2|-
CASGLDSTGELFF
TGTGCTAGTGGTTTGGACAGCACCGGGGAGCTGTTTTTT
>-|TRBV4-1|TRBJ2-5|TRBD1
CASSQETGWETQYF
TGCGCCAGCAGCCAGGAGACAGGGTGGGAGACCCAGTACTTC
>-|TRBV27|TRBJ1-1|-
CASSPHRGTDTEAFF
TGTGCCAGCAGCCCTCATAGGGGGACGGACACTGAAGCTTTCTTT
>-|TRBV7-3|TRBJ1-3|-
CASSLGGTRSSGNTIYF
TGTGCCAGCAGCTTAGGAGGGACCCGGAGCTCTGGAAACACCATATATTTT
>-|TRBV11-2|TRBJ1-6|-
CASSFRSSYNSPLHF
TGTGCCAGCAGCTTTAGGAGCTCCTATAATTCACCCCTCCACTTT
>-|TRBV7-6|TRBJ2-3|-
CASSKGVGTDTQYF
TGTGCCAGCAGCAAGGGAGTTGGGACAGATACGCAGTATTTT
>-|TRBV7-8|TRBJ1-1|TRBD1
CASSLKGAGTEAFF
TGTGCCAGCAGCTTAAAGGGGGCGGGCACTGAAGCTTTCTTT
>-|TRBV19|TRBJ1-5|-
CASSRDTNQPQHF
TGTGCCAGTAGCCGGGACACCAATCAGCCCCAGCATTTT
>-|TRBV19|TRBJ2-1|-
CASSMGRSIYNEQFF
TGTGCCAGTAGTATGGGGAGGTCAATCTACAATGAGCAGTTCTTC
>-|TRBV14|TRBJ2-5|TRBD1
CASSQDPGTGGRETQYF
TGTGCCAGCAGCCAAGACCCCGGGACAGGGGGCCGGGAGACCCAGTACTTC
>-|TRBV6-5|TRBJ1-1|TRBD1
CASSYGQGNTEAFF
TGTGCCAGCAGTTACGGACAGGGGAACACTGAAGCTTTCTTT
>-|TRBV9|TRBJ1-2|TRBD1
CASSAQGGKGHDYIF
TGTGCCAGCAGCGCCCAGGGGGGTAAGGGGCACGACTACATCTTC
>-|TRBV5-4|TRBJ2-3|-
CASSLATNTDTQYF
TGTGCCAGCAGCTTGGCCACTAACACAGATACGCAGTATTTT
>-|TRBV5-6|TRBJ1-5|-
CASSLGAGRRLQPQHF
TGTGCCAGCAGCCTGGGGGCAGGGAGGCGTTTGCAGCCCCAGCATTTT
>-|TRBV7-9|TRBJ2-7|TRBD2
CASSPGTSGSYYEQYF
TGTGCCAGCAGCCCCGGGACTAGCGGATCTTACTACGAGCAGTACTTC
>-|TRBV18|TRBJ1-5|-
CASSPSPESNQPQHF
TGTGCCAGCTCACCATCACCAGAAAGCAATCAGCCCCAGCATTTT
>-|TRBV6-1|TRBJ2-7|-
CASSAIREQYF
TGTGCCAGCAGTGCAATCAGGGAGCAGTACTTC
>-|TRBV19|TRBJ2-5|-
CASRPARSYQETQYF
TGTGCCAGTAGGCCCGCCCGGTCCTACCAAGAGACCCAGTACTTC
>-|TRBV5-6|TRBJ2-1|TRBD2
CASSLGLADYNEQFF
TGTGCCAGCAGCTTGGGACTAGCGGACTACAATGAGCAGTTCTTC
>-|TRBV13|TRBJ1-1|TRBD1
CASSLPDRAIRHGAFF
TGTGCCAGCAGCTTACCGGACAGGGCTATTCGGCACGGAGCTTTCTTT
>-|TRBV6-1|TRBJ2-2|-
CASSDLKLTGELFF
TGTGCCAGCAGTGACCTTAAGCTCACCGGGGAGCTGTTTTTT
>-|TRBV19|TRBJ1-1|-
CASSIETVNTEAFF
TGTGCCAGTAGTATAGAAACGGTGAACACTGAAGCTTTCTTT
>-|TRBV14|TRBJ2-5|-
CASSPLTTGKETQYF
TGTGCCAGCAGCCCTCTCACTACAGGGAAAGAGACCCAGTACTTC
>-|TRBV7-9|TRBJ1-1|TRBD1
CSSSPPRDRGTEAFF
TGTTCCAGCAGCCCCCCCCGGGACAGGGGCACTGAAGCTTTCTTT
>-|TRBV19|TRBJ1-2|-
CASSIGGAGGYTF
TGTGCCAGTAGTATAGGCGGAGCTGGGGGCTACACCTTC
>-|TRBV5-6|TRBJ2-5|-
CASSPWTGQETQYF
TGTGCCAGCAGCCCATGGACTGGCCAAGAGACCCAGTACTTC
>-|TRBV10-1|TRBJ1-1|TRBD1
CASSGTEVTEAFF
TGCGCCAGCAGCGGGACAGAGGTCACTGAAGCTTTCTTT
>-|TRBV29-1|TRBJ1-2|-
CSVYRALTTGYGYTF
TGCAGCGTCTACAGGGCTCTGACGACTGGCTATGGCTACACCTTC
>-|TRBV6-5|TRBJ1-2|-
CASSRTDYYGYTF
TGTGCCAGCAGTAGAACAGATTATTATGGCTACACCTTC
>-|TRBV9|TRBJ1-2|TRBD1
CASSAGQGRDGYTF
TGTGCCAGCAGCGCGGGACAGGGAAGGGATGGCTACACCTTC
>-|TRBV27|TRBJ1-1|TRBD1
CASSRSGGYWYAEAFF
TGTGCCAGCAGCCGTTCAGGGGGGTATTGGTACGCTGAAGCTTTCTTT
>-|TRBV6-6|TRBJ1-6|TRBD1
CASSYGTGAVSPLHF
TGTGCCAGCAGTTACGGGACAGGGGCAGTTTCACCCCTCCACTTT
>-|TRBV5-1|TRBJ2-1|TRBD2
CASTLLAGGPNEQFF
TGCGCCAGCACCTTACTAGCGGGAGGACCCAATGAGCAGTTCTTC
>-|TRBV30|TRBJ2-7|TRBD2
CAWSNLLIAGVVYEQYF
TGTGCCTGGAGTAATCTCCTCATAGCGGGAGTGGTCTACGAGCAGTACTTC
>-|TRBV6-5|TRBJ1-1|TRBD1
CASSVSTGPEAFF
TGTGCCAGCAGTGTGTCGACAGGGCCTGAAGCTTTCTTT
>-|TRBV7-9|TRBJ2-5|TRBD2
CASSLGRSGRLQETQYF
TGTGCCAGCAGCTTAGGTAGAAGCGGGAGATTACAAGAGACCCAGTACTTC
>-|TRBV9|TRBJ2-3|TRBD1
CASSVGQGGDTQYF
TGTGCCAGCAGCGTAGGACAGGGTGGGGATACGCAGTATTTT
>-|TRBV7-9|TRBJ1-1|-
CASSLLDTNTEAFF
TGTGCCAGCAGCTTATTGGACACAAACACTGAAGCTTTCTTT
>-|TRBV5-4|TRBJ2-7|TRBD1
CASSLDRGSYEQYF
TGTGCCAGCAGCTTGGACAGGGGCTCCTACGAGCAGTACTTC
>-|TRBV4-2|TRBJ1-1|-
CASSPREGPNTEAFF
TGTGCCAGCAGCCCCAGGGAGGGTCCTAACACTGAAGCTTTCTTT
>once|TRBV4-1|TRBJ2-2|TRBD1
CASSLTSGTGVAGELFF
TGCGCCAGCAGCCTTACTTCCGGGACAGGGGTAGCCGGGGAGCTGTTTTTT
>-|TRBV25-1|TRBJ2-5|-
CASSTQGEETQYF
TGTGCCAGCAGTACACAGGGAGAGGAGACCCAGTACTTC
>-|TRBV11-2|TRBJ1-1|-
CASSLLGAKAFF
TGTGCCAGCAGCCTATTGGGGGCTAAAGCTTTCTTT
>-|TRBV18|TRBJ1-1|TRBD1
CASSPDRQGRAFF
TGTGCCAGCTCACCAGATCGACAGGGCCGAGCTTTCTTT